The present T cell receptor beta chain was sequenced within a study of blood T cells in healthy people across ages. The authors ran a second PCR of about 6 to 11 cycles using a sample-barcoded 5' primer and a J-beta primer mix. TCRdb recomputed calls from the 5' RACE reads with MiXCR, one row per CDR3 protein. Of roughly 500,000 distinct CDR3 sequences listed, about 26% were seen once; the top ten hold roughly 20%. The sample was blood. This TCR derives from a woman in her 70s in good health.

CDR3 sequence: CASSPWDSRNEQFF. CDR3 DNA sequence: TGTGCCAGCAGCCCCTGGGACAGTCGAAATGAGCAGTTCTTC. This chain uses TRBV6-5 with TRBJ2-5; TRBD1 matches 7 bases. With the DNA end fitting TRBJ2-1 better, the J assignment may be wrong. This CDR3 has 14 amino acids. Germline CDR1 and CDR2: MNHEY and SVGAGI.